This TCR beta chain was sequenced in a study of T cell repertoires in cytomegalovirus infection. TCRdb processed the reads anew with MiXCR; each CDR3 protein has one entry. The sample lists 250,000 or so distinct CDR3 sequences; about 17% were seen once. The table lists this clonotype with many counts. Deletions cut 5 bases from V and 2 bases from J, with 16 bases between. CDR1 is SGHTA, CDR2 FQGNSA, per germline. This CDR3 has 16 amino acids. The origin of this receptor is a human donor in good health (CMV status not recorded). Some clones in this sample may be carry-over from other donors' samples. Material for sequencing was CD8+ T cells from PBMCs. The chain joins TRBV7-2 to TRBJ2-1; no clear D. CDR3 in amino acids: CASSPDSRQAYNEQFF. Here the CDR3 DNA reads TGTGCCAGCAGCCCAGACTCCAGACAAGCCTACAATGAGCAGTTCTTC.